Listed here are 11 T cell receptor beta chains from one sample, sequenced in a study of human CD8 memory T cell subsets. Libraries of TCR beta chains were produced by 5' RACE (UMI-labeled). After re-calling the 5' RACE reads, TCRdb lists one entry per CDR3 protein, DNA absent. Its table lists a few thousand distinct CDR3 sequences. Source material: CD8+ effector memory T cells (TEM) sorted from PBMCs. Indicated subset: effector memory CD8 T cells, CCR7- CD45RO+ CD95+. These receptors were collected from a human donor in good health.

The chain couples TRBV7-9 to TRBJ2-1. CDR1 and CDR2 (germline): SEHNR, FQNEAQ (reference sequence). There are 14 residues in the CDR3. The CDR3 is CASSLGRSYNEQFF.

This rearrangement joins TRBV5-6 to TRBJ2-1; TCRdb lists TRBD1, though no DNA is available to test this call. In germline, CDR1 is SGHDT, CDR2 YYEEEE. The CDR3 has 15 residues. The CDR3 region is CASCLLTGDYNEQFF.

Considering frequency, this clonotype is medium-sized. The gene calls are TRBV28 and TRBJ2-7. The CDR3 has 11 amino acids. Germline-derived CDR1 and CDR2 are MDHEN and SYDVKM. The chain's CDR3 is CASSPNYEQYF.

The CDR3: CASSFGVESYEQYF. J is TRBJ2-7 and V is TRBV5-1. The CDR3 has 14 residues. Looked up from germline, CDR1 is SGHRS and CDR2 is YFSETQ.

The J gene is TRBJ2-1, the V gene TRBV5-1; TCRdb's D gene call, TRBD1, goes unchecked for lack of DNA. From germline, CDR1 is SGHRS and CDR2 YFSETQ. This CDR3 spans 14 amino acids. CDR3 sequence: CASSTDGAYNEQFF.

The CDR3 protein is CASSYLQVANYGYTF. The chain carries TRBV6-5 and TRBJ1-2; lacking DNA, the TRBD1 call made by TCRdb goes unchecked. The CDR3 is 15 amino acids. Germline V lookup: CDR1 MNHEY, CDR2 SVGAGI.

The CDR3 reads CASGLVLGLASESTGELFF. The J gene is TRBJ2-2, the V gene TRBV12-5; TCRdb's D call of TRBD2 is untestable without DNA. CDR1 and CDR2 (germline): LGHNT, FRNRAP. CDR3 length: 19 amino acids.

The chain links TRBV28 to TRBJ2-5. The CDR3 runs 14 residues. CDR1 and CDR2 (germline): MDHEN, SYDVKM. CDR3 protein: CASRKADVRETQYF.

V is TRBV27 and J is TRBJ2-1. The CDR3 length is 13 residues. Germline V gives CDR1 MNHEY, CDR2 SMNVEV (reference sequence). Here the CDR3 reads CASSLSLINEQFF.

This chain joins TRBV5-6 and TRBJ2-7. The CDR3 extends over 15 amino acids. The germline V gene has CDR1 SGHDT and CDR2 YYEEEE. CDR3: CASSLGYMGSYEQYF.

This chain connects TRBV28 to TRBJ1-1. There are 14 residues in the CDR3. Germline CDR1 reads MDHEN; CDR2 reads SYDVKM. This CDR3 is CASSAQQMNTEAFF.